This T cell receptor beta chain comes out of a study of blood T cell repertoires in COVID-19. Across the whole study: Samples of COVID-19 (acute and convalescent) were obtained from the United States, Italy and Spain.

Across over 20 US areas, participants ranged in age from about 18 to 90 years. It was within 2 weeks before study entry that exposed participants met a COVID-19 case. In the original workflow: The assay estimated nucleated cells by amplifying reference gene primers. Sequencing was performed with immunoSEQ multiplex PCR; in TCRdb, only in-frame clones are kept and a portion is missing. From that table come the V and J calls and clone size; the DNA was used to work out D and trimming. The repertoire has fewer than 350,000 clones, 85% of them found once; the top ten carry around 2%. Between the trimmed V and J ends, which lost 0 bases and 7 bases, there was a span of 13 bases. The CDR3 is 14 residues long. CDR1 and CDR2 from the germline V gene are SGDLS and YYNGEE.

The V call is TRBV9, the J call TRBJ1-2; a weak D match, TRBD1 (5 bases). The specimen sequenced was PBMCs or T cells enriched from blood (not recorded which). The receptor comes from a woman in her 30s who had been exposed to COVID-19. CDR3 protein: CASSVDSGEGGYTF. CDR3 coding DNA: TGTGCCAGCAGCGTAGATTCGGGGGAAGGTGGCTACACCTTC.